What follows are 8 T cell receptor beta chains derived from one specimen sequenced in a study of T cells in Graves' hyperthyroidism and ophthalmopathy. Researchers amplified the TCR beta CDR3 regions from RNA transcripts. An initial round of RT-PCR targeting the TCR CDR3 relied on the HTBI primer set. TCRdb independently ran MiXCR on the multiplex PCR reads; one entry per CDR3 protein. The data contain 130,000 to 150,000 distinct CDR3 sequences, approximately 24% of them singletons. Sample: blood. These receptors were obtained from a woman aged 45-60 years with Graves' hyperthyroidism that later progressed to Graves' ophthalmopathy.

J is TRBJ2-1 and V is TRBV7-9, with 12 bases fitting TRBD2. The CDR3 has 16 residues. The J segment lost 6 bases and the V segment lost 5 bases, leaving 8 bases of the junction unmatched. The V gene's germline CDR1 is SEHNR and CDR2 FQNEAQ (reference sequence). The CDR3 coding sequence is TGTGCCAGCAGCCCGACGACTAGCGGGAGCCGCAATGAGCAGTTCTTC. Encoded protein: CASSPTTSGSRNEQFF.

This chain uses TRBV5-5 with TRBJ2-2; TRBD2 aligns across 7 bases. Looked up from germline, CDR1 is SGHKS and CDR2 is YYEKEE (reference sequence). V gave up 4 bases and J gave up 0 bases; unmatched junction bases: 9. The CDR3 loop spans 17 amino acids. This CDR3 reads CASSGPGGSTNTGELFF. The DNA for the CDR3 is TGTGCCAGCAGCGGTCCGGGGGGATCGACGAACACCGGGGAGCTGTTTTTT.

The chain is built from TRBV19 and TRBJ1-6; D uncertain. The V gene lost 7 bases and the J gene lost 0 bases, with 16 bases spanning the gap. CDR3 length: 17 residues. Per germline, CDR1 LNHDA and CDR2 SQIVND (reference sequence). In DNA, the CDR3 is TGTGCCAGTACCCTCGACCTCCTAAGCTCCTATAATTCACCCCTCCACTTT. Its translation: CASTLDLLSSYNSPLHF.

The rearrangement links TRBV28 to TRBJ2-1; TRBD2 matches 9 bases. This CDR3 is built from 15 residues. V lost 6 bases and J lost 6; bases outside the gene matches: 9. Germline CDR1 and CDR2: MDHEN and SYDVKM. The CDR3 DNA is TGTGCCAGCAGAGTTAGCGGGAGCGGAGGCAATGAGCAGTTCTTC. Its protein product is CASRVSGSGGNEQFF.

This clonotype was counted ten times or more. Written as DNA, the CDR3 is TGTGCCAGCTCACCAACCGGGGGCCGCAATCAGCCCCAGCATTTT. Its protein product is CASSPTGGRNQPQHF. The gene calls are TRBV18 and TRBJ1-5; D might be TRBD1 (6 bases). Per germline, CDR1 KGHSH and CDR2 LQKENI. CDR3 size: 15 residues. The ends were cut back, 2 bases at V and 2 bases at J, with 10 bases in the middle.

In its sample, this clonotype was seen many times. This rearrangement joins TRBV28 to TRBJ1-2; 7 bases agree with TRBD1. Germline CDR1 MDHEN, CDR2 SYDVKM. This CDR3 spans 14 amino acids. Losses at the gene ends were 7 bases for V and 2 bases for J; bases not matched to a gene: 7. The CDR3 bases are TGTGCCAGCAATCTACAGGGGACAAACTATGGCTACACCTTC. As protein: CASNLQGTNYGYTF.

This clonotype was detected many times. The genes are TRBV14 and TRBJ2-1; weak D call: TRBD2 (5 bases). V was shortened by 1 base and J by 6 bases, with 10 bases between the two germline ends. Germline CDR1 is SGHDN and CDR2 is FVKESK. The CDR3 totals 14 residues. CDR3 in DNA: TGTGCCAGCAGCCAAGTCCTAGCTGGCAATGAGCAGTTCTTC. Protein product: CASSQVLAGNEQFF.

In this sample, this clonotype turned up many times. CDR3 coding DNA: TGCAGTGCCTCCCAGCGACAGGGTAGGTACGAGCAGTACTTC. As protein: CSASQRQGRYEQYF. J is TRBJ2-7 and V is TRBV20-1, with TRBD1 matching over 7 bases. CDR1 and CDR2 (germline): DFQATT, SNEGSKA (reference sequence). This CDR3 is built from 14 residues. V trimming: 6 bases; J trimming: 4 bases; junction bases outside the gene matches: 12.